A selection of T cell receptor beta chains follows, all from one sample in a study of response to subunit inactivated influenza vaccine. TCRdb processed the RT-PCR reads anew with MiXCR; each CDR3 protein has one entry. The sample lists 250,000 to 350,000 distinct CDR3 sequences; around 22% were seen once. This material consisted of PBMCs from blood, taken less than 22 months after vaccination. The receptors come from a man aged 45 to 70 who received an inactivated influenza vaccine. CDR3s include the opening cysteine and the closing phenylalanine or tryptophan. The order of the fields is D gene, clone size, V gene, J gene, CDR3 DNA, CDR3 protein. D genes are given only for firm matches. Size tells how often a clone was seen (once, few, many) or the class of an expanded clone, and some rows leave it out.

>.|.|TRBV10-3|TRBJ2-3
TGTGCCATCAGTGATAGGGGACGCACAGATACGCAGTATTTT
CAISDRGRTDTQYF
>.|.|TRBV27|TRBJ2-7
TGTGCCAGCAGTTTATTTGTCGGCACCTACGAGCAGTACTTC
CASSLFVGTYEQYF
>.|.|TRBV7-2|TRBJ2-7
TGTGCCAGCAGCCCGAACCTACTCCCCTACGAGCAGTACTTC
CASSPNLLPYEQYF
>.|.|TRBV18|TRBJ2-1
TGTGCCAGCTCACCCCCTGGCGCCGCGTCCTACAATGAGCAGTTCTTC
CASSPPGAASYNEQFF
>.|.|TRBV7-2|TRBJ2-3
TGTGCCAGCAGCTTAGGGTGGGCGGGGGCTAGCACAGATACGCAGTATTTT
CASSLGWAGASTDTQYF
>TRBD1|.|TRBV7-2|TRBJ2-3
TGTGCCAGCAGGCAGGGGGTAACAGATACGCAGTATTTT
CASRQGVTDTQYF
>TRBD2|few|TRBV4-2|TRBJ2-1
TGTGCCAGCAGCCAAGGAACTAGCGGATTGTACAATGAGCAGTTCTTC
CASSQGTSGLYNEQFF
>.|few|TRBV20-1|TRBJ1-5
TGCAGTGCTGCGGACGGAAGCAATCAGCCCCAGCATTTT
CSAADGSNQPQHF
>.|few|TRBV20-1|TRBJ2-7
TGCAGTGCTAGAAATAGCGGTAGCTCCTACGAGCAGTACTTC
CSARNSGSSYEQYF
>.|few|TRBV6-2/TRBV6-3|TRBJ1-4
TGTGCCAGCAGACCCCTCAAGGGCTCAACTAATGAAAAACTGTTTTTT
CASRPLKGSTNEKLFF
>.|.|TRBV4-3|TRBJ1-4
TGCGCCAGCGAGCCATGGTTGGGGGACGAAAAACTGTTTTTT
CASEPWLGDEKLFF
>.|few|TRBV4-2|TRBJ1-2
TGTGCCAGCAGCCAAGATCTTAGCAGGGATAACTATGGCTACACCTTC
CASSQDLSRDNYGYTF
>.|.|TRBV20-1|TRBJ2-1
TGCAGTGCGGACTCGGGGGACTCGAAGTACAATGAGCAGTTCTTC
CSADSGDSKYNEQFF
>TRBD1|few|TRBV20-1|TRBJ1-2
TGCAGTGCTAAAGGACACAGGGGAGACTTTTCTGGGGCTGGCTACACCTTC
CSAKGHRGDFSGAGYTF
>.|few|TRBV29-1|TRBJ2-3
TGCAGCGTTGTTTCTGGCACAGATACGCAGTATTTT
CSVVSGTDTQYF
>.|.|TRBV6-1|TRBJ1-1
TGTGCCAGCAGTGAGGGACTCCTGAACACTGAAGCTTTCTTT
CASSEGLLNTEAFF
>.|.|TRBV20-1|TRBJ2-7
TGCAGTGCTAGAGATCCAGGGAGATACGAGCAGTACTTC
CSARDPGRYEQYF
>TRBD1|few|TRBV12-3/TRBV12-4|TRBJ1-4
TGTGCCAGCAGTCGGGACAGGGGCTCTTCAACTAATGAAAAACTGTTTTTT
CASSRDRGSSTNEKLFF
>TRBD1|few|TRBV5-6|TRBJ1-6
TGTGCCAGCAGCTCCTGGACAGGGGGCATTGTTTCACCCCTCCACTTT
CASSSWTGGIVSPLHF
>TRBD1|.|TRBV5-6|TRBJ1-5
TGTGCCAGCAGCTTGGCGGGGACAGCTAATCAGCCCCAGCATTTT
CASSLAGTANQPQHF
>TRBD1|few|TRBV5-1|TRBJ1-6
TGCGCCAGCAGCTTGGGTGCAGGGGGAAATAATTCACCCCTCCACTTT
CASSLGAGGNNSPLHF
>.|.|TRBV12-3/TRBV12-4|TRBJ1-3
TGTGCCAGCAGTTTAACTGGGGTCAGGGCTGGAAACACCATATATTTT
CASSLTGVRAGNTIYF
>TRBD1|many|TRBV18|TRBJ1-1
TGTGCCAGCTCACTTACAGGGGCAGGTGAAGCTTTCTTT
CASSLTGAGEAFF
>TRBD1|few|TRBV6-2/TRBV6-3|TRBJ2-7
TGTGCCAGCGGTCAGACAGGGAGCTACGAGCAGTACTTC
CASGQTGSYEQYF
>TRBD1|few|TRBV4-1|TRBJ1-2
TGCGCCAGCAGCCAATTCGGGACAGTCGCCTATGGCTACACCTTC
CASSQFGTVAYGYTF
>TRBD2|.|TRBV20-1|TRBJ2-1
TGCAGTGCTGGGGAGGGCGGGGCCAGCTCCTACAATGAGCAGTTCTTC
CSAGEGGASSYNEQFF
>.|few|TRBV12-3/TRBV12-4|TRBJ2-7
TGTGCCAGCAGGGGCCCGAACTACGAGCAGTACTTC
CASRGPNYEQYF
>.|few|TRBV6-2/TRBV6-3|TRBJ1-4
TGTGCCAGCAGTTACATGGGAAAGCTGTTTTTT
CASSYMGKLFF
>.|many|TRBV5-1|TRBJ1-1
TGCGCCAGCAGCTTGGGTGAGATAGCAGTGAACACTGAAGCTTTCTTT
CASSLGEIAVNTEAFF
>TRBD2|.|TRBV12-3/TRBV12-4|TRBJ2-1
TGTGCCAGCAGGAGACTAGCGGGAGTCAATGAGCAGTTCTTC
CASRRLAGVNEQFF
>TRBD2|few|TRBV3-1|TRBJ2-2
TGTGCCAGCAGCCTAGCGGCTAGCGGGAACACCGGGGAGCTGTTTTTT
CASSLAASGNTGELFF
>TRBD2|.|TRBV7-6|TRBJ2-2
TGTGCCAGCAGCTCCTACCCTCCGGGACTAGCGGGGGGATCCACCGGGGAGCTGTTTTTT
CASSSYPPGLAGGSTGELFF
>.|few|TRBV30|TRBJ1-1
TGTGCCTGGAGGGGGGTTGGAATTGAAGCTTTCTTT
CAWRGVGIEAFF
>TRBD1|few|TRBV28|TRBJ1-5
TGTGCCAGCACCAATACAGGGGAACAGCCCCAGCATTTT
CASTNTGEQPQHF
>.|.|TRBV2|TRBJ2-5
TGTGCCAGGGTTTTCGGGGATACAGTCAAGGAGACCCAGTACTTC
CARVFGDTVKETQYF
>.|few|TRBV28|TRBJ1-2
TGTGCCAGCAGTAAGACCGGCCGGTATGGCTACACCTTC
CASSKTGRYGYTF
>.|few|TRBV28|TRBJ1-4
TGTGCCAGCAGTTTATGGAGTTTGGGAGAAAAACTGTTTTTT
CASSLWSLGEKLFF
>TRBD1|many|TRBV4-3|TRBJ1-1
TGCGCCAGCAGCCAAGATGTCGGGACAGGGTGGTACACTGAAGCTTTCTTT
CASSQDVGTGWYTEAFF
>.|few|TRBV12-3/TRBV12-4|TRBJ1-5
TGTGCCAGCAGAACATGGGCACGGGATAGCAATCAGCCCCAGCATTTT
CASRTWARDSNQPQHF
>TRBD1|.|TRBV28|TRBJ1-5
TGTGCCGGAAAGGGACAGGGAGTAGACAATCAGCCCCAGCATTTT
CAGKGQGVDNQPQHF
>.|many|TRBV7-9|TRBJ1-1
TGTGCCAGCACCCCTGGGGCACCCGAAGCTTTCTTT
CASTPGAPEAFF